A single sample is the source of the 28 T cell receptor beta chains below, sequenced in a study of T cell repertoires in cytomegalovirus infection. MiXCR, applied by TCRdb to the reads, yields one record per CDR3 protein. The table includes about 130,000 distinct CDR3 sequences, 7.5% to 9% detected once. The sample taken for sequencing was PBMCs. The receptors stem from a human donor in good health (CMV status not recorded). Some clones in this sample may be carry-over from other donors' samples.

This clonotype came up many times. The chain joins TRBV28 to TRBJ1-5; 8 positions match TRBD1. The CDR3 length is 15 residues. Germline V gives CDR1 MDHEN, CDR2 SYDVKM. V lost 6 bases to trimming and J lost 5 bases; unmatched junction nucleotides: 9. The CDR3 spells CASRWPGGEDQPQHF. In DNA, the CDR3 is TGTGCCAGCAGATGGCCAGGGGGCGAGGATCAGCCCCAGCATTTT.

This clonotype was seen at least ten times. The chain carries TRBV6-6 and TRBJ2-1; 10 bases align to TRBD2. Looked up from germline, CDR1 is MNHNY and CDR2 is SVGAGI (reference sequence). The CDR3 covers 15 residues. After removal of 6 bases from V and 7 bases from J, the junction contained 9 bases not matched to a gene. CDR3 loop: CASRQSGGAGNEQFF. For the CDR3, the DNA is TGTGCCAGCAGGCAGAGCGGGGGGGCTGGTAATGAGCAGTTCTTC.

The sample holds many counts of this clonotype. The chain couples TRBV7-8 to TRBJ2-7; D possibly corresponds to TRBD2 (5 bases). CDR3 length equals 15 residues. Germline V lookup: CDR1 SGHVS, CDR2 FQNEAQ. Between the trimmed V and J ends, which lost 5 bases and 7 bases, there was a span of 21 bases. DNA for the CDR3: TGTGCCAGCAGCCCCGGAAGGACTGGCCGTTGGGAGCAGTACTTC. It translates to CASSPGRTGRWEQYF.

This clonotype was counted at least ten times. This chain uses TRBV20-1 with TRBJ2-6; 9 positions match TRBD1. J was trimmed by 2 bases and V by 6 bases; bases with no gene match: 2. Germline V gives CDR1 DFQATT, CDR2 SNEGSKA (reference sequence). This CDR3 comprises 14 residues. This chain's CDR3 is CSAWDRAGANVLTF. DNA for the CDR3: TGCAGTGCATGGGACAGGGCTGGGGCCAACGTCCTGACTTTC.

This clonotype was seen a few times. The chain employs TRBV20-1 and TRBJ2-3, with TRBD1 matching over 7 bases. The CDR3 consists of 14 residues. Germline V lookup: CDR1 DFQATT, CDR2 SNEGSKA (reference sequence). Trimming took 6 bases from V and 2 from J; bases not matched to a gene: 8. CDR3 in DNA: TGCAGTGCCCAAACAGGGGTAACCACAGATACGCAGTATTTT. It encodes CSAQTGVTTDTQYF.

There are many counts of this clonotype. This rearrangement joins TRBV7-8 to TRBJ1-1; unclear D gene. V gave up 2 bases and J gave up 0 bases, with 7 bases separating them. Germline V gives CDR1 SGHVS, CDR2 FQNEAQ. This CDR3 spans 14 amino acids. The CDR3 is CASSLRFLNTEAFF. As DNA, the CDR3 is TGTGCCAGCAGCTTACGCTTCTTGAACACTGAAGCTTTCTTT. The entire variable domain, with the rest obtained from reference TRBV7-8 and TRBJ1-1, is as follows: GAGVSQSPRYKVAKRGQDVALRCDPISGHVSLFWYQQALGQGPEFLTYFQNEAQLDKSGLPSDRFFAERPEGSVSTLKIQRTQQEDSAVYLCASSLRFLNTEAFFGQGTRLTVV.

Ten or more counts support this clonotype. The chain links TRBV20-1 to TRBJ2-3; TRBD2 matches 9 bases. Germline V gene data show CDR1 as DFQATT and CDR2 as SNEGSKA (reference sequence). Germline trimming cut 0 bases from V and 2 bases from J; bases unmatched to any gene: 6. This CDR3 is built from 16 residues. In nucleotides, the CDR3 is TGCAGTGCTAGAGATGGCGGGAGGGACCTCACAGATACGCAGTATTTT. This translates into CSARDGGRDLTDTQYF.

This clonotype was observed many times. The V gene is TRBV6-6, the J gene TRBJ2-2, with 9 nucleotides matching TRBD2. Germline CDR1 reads MNHNY; CDR2 reads SVGAGI (reference sequence). The CDR3 totals 18 residues. The V and J ends lost 6 bases and 2 bases, in that order; junction bases with no gene match: 13. The CDR3 DNA follows: TGTGCCAGCAGCCCTCGATCCCTAGCGGGACCAAACACCGGGGAGCTGTTTTTT. This translates into CASSPRSLAGPNTGELFF.

This clonotype was counted ten times or more. V usage is TRBV12-3 or TRBV12-4 and J usage is TRBJ2-7; TRBD2 might be the D (6 bases). The CDR3 contains 14 residues. V shed 4 bases and J shed 2 bases, with 12 bases lying between them. The CDR3 DNA reads TGTGCCAGCAGTTCCCGCGGGGAAACCTACGAGCAGTACTTC. Encoded protein: CASSSRGETYEQYF.

The table lists this clonotype with many counts. The V and J genes are TRBV2 and TRBJ2-1, with D unclear. Germline V gives CDR1 SNHLY, CDR2 FYNNEI. The V end was cut by 8 bases, the J end by 6 bases, with 17 bases between. CDR3 length: 14 residues. The DNA of the CDR3 is TGTGCCAGCGGTGGTAGGACCACCGGCAATGAGCAGTTCTTC. Encoded protein: CASGGRTTGNEQFF. The entire variable domain, with the rest obtained from reference TRBV2 and TRBJ2-1, is as follows: EPEVTQTPSHQVTQMGQEVILRCVPISNHLYFYWYRQILGQKVEFLVSFYNNEISEKSEIFDDQFSVERPDGSNFTLKIRSTKLEDSAMYFCASGGRTTGNEQFFGPGTRLTVL.

V usage is TRBV2 and J usage is TRBJ1-6; D ambiguous. Looked up from germline, CDR1 is SNHLY and CDR2 is FYNNEI. V lost 8 bases, J lost 6 bases, and 17 bases lay in between. This CDR3 spans 15 amino acids. Here the CDR3 DNA reads TGTGCCAGCTTCCCCTTCTCCCGGGGTAATTCACCCCTCCACTTT. The encoded protein is CASFPFSRGNSPLHF.

This clonotype was seen many times. J is TRBJ2-2 and V is TRBV29-1, with TRBD2 as a possible D gene (7 bases). Germline-derived CDR1 and CDR2 are SQVTM and ANQGSEA. This CDR3 has 15 residues. Trimming pared 6 bases from V and 4 bases from J, leaving 18 bases between. CDR3 nucleotides: TGCAGCGTGAGGGGTGTCGGGGGGCGCACCGGGGAGCTGTTTTTT. This encodes CSVRGVGGRTGELFF.

This clonotype was observed at least ten times. The chain links TRBV2 to TRBJ2-2; D possibly corresponds to TRBD1 (6 bases). Trimming removed 2 bases at V and 4 bases at J, with 11 bases between. Germline V gene lookup returns CDR1 SNHLY and CDR2 FYNNEI. The CDR3 has 15 residues. CDR3 nucleotides: TGTGCCAGCAGTGAACAGGGGCTGAGCACCGGGGAGCTGTTTTTT. As protein: CASSEQGLSTGELFF.

This clonotype was detected many times. This chain joins TRBV27 and TRBJ2-1, with 9 bases aligning to TRBD2. This CDR3 has 18 residues. Germline V gene data show CDR1 as MNHEY and CDR2 as SMNVEV (reference sequence). V shed 1 base, J shed 0 bases, and the junction held 7 bases outside the gene matches. The CDR3 spells CASSLWAASGASYNEQFF. In nucleotides, the CDR3 is TGTGCCAGCAGTTTATGGGCGGCTAGCGGGGCCTCCTACAATGAGCAGTTCTTC.

This clonotype was detected ten times or more. V and J are TRBV4-1 and TRBJ2-3, with D unresolved. The germline V gene has CDR1 MGHRA and CDR2 YSYEKL. CDR3 size: 16 residues. V was shortened by 0 bases and J by 0 bases, with 10 bases between the two germline ends. For the CDR3, the DNA is TGCGCCAGCAGCCAAGAGGGCGCCTCCAGCACAGATACGCAGTATTTT. As protein: CASSQEGASSTDTQYF.

This clonotype has ten or more counts. The chain recombines TRBV6-2 or TRBV6-3 with TRBJ2-7; D may correspond to TRBD1 or TRBD2 (6 bases each). The V and J ends lost 5 bases and 6 bases respectively, with 23 bases between them. The CDR3 contains 16 residues. Germline V gene sequence: CDR1 MNHEY, CDR2 SVGEGT. The CDR3 DNA reads as TGTGCCAGCAGTCCTTCCGGAGGGACACTAATGTCCGAGCAGTACTTC. Protein: CASSPSGGTLMSEQYF.

This clonotype was observed at least ten times. The chain joins TRBV20-1 to TRBJ2-2, with a tentative D call TRBD2 (5 bases). The CDR3 length is 15 residues. V was trimmed by 5 bases and J by 4 bases, leaving 17 bases between them. Germline lookup yields CDR1 DFQATT and CDR2 SNEGSKA (reference sequence). The CDR3 sequence: CSAPARAGGTGELFF. The CDR3 DNA is TGCAGTGCTCCTGCCCGGGCGGGCGGCACCGGGGAGCTGTTTTTT.

The V and J genes are TRBV12-3 or TRBV12-4 and TRBJ2-5, with D unresolved. CDR3 length: 12 residues. V lost 4 bases and J 5 bases, leaving 8 bases between the germline ends. The CDR3 protein is CASSWVEETQYF. CDR3 coding DNA: TGTGCCAGCAGTTGGGTTGAGGAGACCCAGTACTTC.

This chain uses TRBV28 with TRBJ1-6; 11 bases map to TRBD1. The J segment lost 10 bases and the V segment lost 5 bases, leaving 4 bases of the junction unmatched. The CDR3 consists of 14 residues. Germline CDR1 reads MDHEN; CDR2 reads SYDVKM. The chain's CDR3 is CASSPGTGGSPLHF. The CDR3 DNA reads as TGTGCCAGCAGTCCAGGGACAGGGGGATCACCCCTCCACTTT.

The table lists this clonotype with many counts. The V and J genes are TRBV7-2 and TRBJ2-2, with D perhaps TRBD1 (5 bases). V dropped 4 bases and J dropped 2 bases, with 11 bases sitting between them. This CDR3 region has 15 residues. Germline V gives CDR1 SGHTA, CDR2 FQGNSA. The CDR3 sequence is CASSSRQPNTGELFF. The DNA of the CDR3 is TGTGCCAGCAGCTCTCGACAGCCAAACACCGGGGAGCTGTTTTTT.

This clonotype has a count of ten or more. The genes are TRBV7-2 and TRBJ1-1; possibly TRBD1 for D (5 bases). V was shortened by 5 bases and J by 1 base, with 11 bases between the two germline ends. Per the germline V gene, CDR1 is SGHTA and CDR2 is FQGNSA. This CDR3 has 14 amino acids. The CDR3 protein is CASSPGQRNTEAFF. CDR3 coding DNA: TGTGCCAGCAGCCCGGGGCAAAGGAACACTGAAGCTTTCTTT.

In regard to this clonotype: One end of the junction does not line up with germline, which may come from a read error. V is TRBV29-1 and J is TRBJ2-2; D tentatively fits TRBD1 or TRBD2 (5 bases each). The V gene's germline CDR1 is SQVTM and CDR2 ANQGSEA. CDR3 length: 14 amino acids. The CDR3 is CSVGNRKNTGERFF. In DNA, the CDR3 is TGCAGCGTTGGTAACAGGAAGAACACCGGGGAGCGGTTTTTT.

J is TRBJ1-1 and V is TRBV7-9, with 8 bases identical to TRBD1. The CDR3 has 14 residues. The trim removed 6 bases at V and 5 bases at J, leaving 8 bases unmatched. Germline-derived CDR1 and CDR2 are SEHNR and FQNEAQ (reference sequence). The CDR3 protein is CASRVAGGWTEAFF. For the CDR3, the DNA is TGTGCCAGCAGAGTTGCAGGGGGCTGGACTGAAGCTTTCTTT. The variable domain in full, with the rest retrieved from reference TRBV7-9 and TRBJ1-1, is DTGVSQNPRHKITKRGQNVTFRCDPISEHNRLYWYRQTLGQGPEFLTYFQNEAQLEKSRLLSDRFSAERPKGSFSTLEIQRTEQGDSAMYLCASRVAGGWTEAFFGQGTRLTVV.

In this sample, this clonotype turned up a few times. V and J are TRBV9 and TRBJ2-7; D ambiguous. The CDR3 extends over 13 amino acids. V was cut by 3 bases and J by 5 bases, with 12 bases left in between. CDR1 SGDLS and CDR2 YYNGEE come from the germline V gene. Written as DNA, the CDR3 is TGTGCCAGCAGCGACGCGCCCTGGGACGAGCAGTACTTC. As protein: CASSDAPWDEQYF.

This clonotype appeared many times. The gene calls are TRBV12-3 or TRBV12-4 and TRBJ1-2; 11 positions agree with TRBD1. V dropped 5 bases and J dropped 5; count of bases not matched to a gene: 7. The CDR3 loop spans 15 amino acids. In DNA, the CDR3 is TGTGCCAGCAGTCATTCAGGGACAGGGGGATATGGCTACACCTTC. Translated: CASSHSGTGGYGYTF.

The sample holds a few counts of this clonotype. The V call is TRBV10-3, the J call TRBJ2-5, with 8 bases aligning to TRBD2. After removal of 0 bases from V and 1 base from J, the junction contained 4 bases not matched to a gene. Germline V gene data show CDR1 as ENHRY and CDR2 as SYGVKD. There are 16 residues in the CDR3. The CDR3 bases are TGTGCCATCAGTGAGTCTTTAGCGGGGCCCCAAGAGACCCAGTACTTC. It yields the protein CAISESLAGPQETQYF.

This clonotype was counted ten times or more. V and J are TRBV7-9 and TRBJ2-1, with D tentatively TRBD1 (5 bases). The CDR3 has 11 residues. V dropped 4 bases and J dropped 13 bases, with 11 bases sitting between them. Per the germline V gene, CDR1 is SEHNR and CDR2 is FQNEAQ (reference sequence). In DNA, the CDR3 is TGTGCCAGCAGCTCCTCAGGGTACCAGTTCTTC. It translates to CASSSSGYQFF.

This clonotype was counted only a few times. This chain links TRBV6-1 with TRBJ1-2, with D perhaps matching TRBD1 (5 bases). CDR1 is MNHNS, CDR2 SASEGT, per germline. The CDR3 contains 17 residues. With 5 bases removed from V and 0 bases from J, the gap between germline ends came to 19 bases. CDR3 residues: CASSPPGRKVANYGYTF. The CDR3 bases are TGTGCCAGCAGTCCCCCGGGACGGAAGGTTGCTAACTATGGCTACACCTTC.